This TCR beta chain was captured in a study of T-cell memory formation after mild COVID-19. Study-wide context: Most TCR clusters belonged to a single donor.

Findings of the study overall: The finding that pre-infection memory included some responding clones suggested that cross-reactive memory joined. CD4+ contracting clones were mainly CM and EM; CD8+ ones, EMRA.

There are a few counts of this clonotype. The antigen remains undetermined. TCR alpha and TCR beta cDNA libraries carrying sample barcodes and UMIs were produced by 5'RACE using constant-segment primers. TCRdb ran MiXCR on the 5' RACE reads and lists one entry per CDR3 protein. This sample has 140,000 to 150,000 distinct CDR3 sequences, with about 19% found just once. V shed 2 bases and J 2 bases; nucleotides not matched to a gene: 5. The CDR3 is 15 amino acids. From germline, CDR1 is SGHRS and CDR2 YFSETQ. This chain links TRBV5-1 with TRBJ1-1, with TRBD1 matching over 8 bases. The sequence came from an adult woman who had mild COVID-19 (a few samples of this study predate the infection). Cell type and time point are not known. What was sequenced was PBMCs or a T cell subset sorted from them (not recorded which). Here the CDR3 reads CASSLSGQVNTEAFF. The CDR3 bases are TGCGCCAGCAGCTTATCGGGACAGGTCAACACTGAAGCTTTCTTT.